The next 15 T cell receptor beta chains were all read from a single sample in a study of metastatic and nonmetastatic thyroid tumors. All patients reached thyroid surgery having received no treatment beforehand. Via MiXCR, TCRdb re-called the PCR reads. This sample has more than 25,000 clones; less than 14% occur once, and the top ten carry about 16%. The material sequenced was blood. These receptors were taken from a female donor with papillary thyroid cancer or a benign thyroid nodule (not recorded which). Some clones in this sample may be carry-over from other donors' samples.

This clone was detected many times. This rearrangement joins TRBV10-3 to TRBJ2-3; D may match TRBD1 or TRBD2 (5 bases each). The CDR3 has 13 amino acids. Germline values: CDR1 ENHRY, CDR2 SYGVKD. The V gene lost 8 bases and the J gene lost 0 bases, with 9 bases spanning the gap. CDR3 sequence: CAIAGTSTDTQYF. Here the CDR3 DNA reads TGTGCCATCGCAGGGACCAGCACAGATACGCAGTATTTT.

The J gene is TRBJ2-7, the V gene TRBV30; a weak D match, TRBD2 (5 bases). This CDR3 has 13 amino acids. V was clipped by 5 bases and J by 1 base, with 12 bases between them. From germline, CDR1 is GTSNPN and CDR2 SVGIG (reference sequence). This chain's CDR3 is CAWVDFKSYEQYF. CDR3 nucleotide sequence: TGTGCCTGGGTGGACTTTAAATCCTACGAGCAGTACTTC.

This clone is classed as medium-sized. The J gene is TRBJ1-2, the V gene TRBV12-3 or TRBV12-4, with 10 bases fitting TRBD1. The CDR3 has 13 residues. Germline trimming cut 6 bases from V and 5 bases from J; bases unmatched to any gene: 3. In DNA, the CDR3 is TGTGCCAGCAGCCAGGACAGGGGGTATGGCTACACCTTC. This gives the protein CASSQDRGYGYTF.

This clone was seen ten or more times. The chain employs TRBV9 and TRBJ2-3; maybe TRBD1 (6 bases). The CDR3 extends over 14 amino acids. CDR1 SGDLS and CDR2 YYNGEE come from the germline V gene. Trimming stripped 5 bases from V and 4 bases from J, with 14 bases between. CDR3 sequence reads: CASSGGNRADTQYF. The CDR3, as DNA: TGTGCCAGCAGTGGCGGAAACAGGGCAGATACGCAGTATTTT.

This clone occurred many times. The DNA of the CDR3 is TGTGCCAGCAGCCCTCGGGGCGGACCTGGGACGGCGCAGTATTTT. Translation: CASSPRGGPGTAQYF. V and J are TRBV27 and TRBJ2-3; D possibly uses TRBD1 or TRBD2 (5 bases each). Trimming removed 6 bases from V and 10 bases from J, with 23 bases in between. This CDR3 is built from 15 residues. CDR1 MNHEY and CDR2 SMNVEV come from the germline V gene (reference sequence).

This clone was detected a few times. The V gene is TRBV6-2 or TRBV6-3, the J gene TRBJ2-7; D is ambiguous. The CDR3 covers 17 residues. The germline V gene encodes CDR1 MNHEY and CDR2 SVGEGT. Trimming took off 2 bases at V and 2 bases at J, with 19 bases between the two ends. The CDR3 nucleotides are TGTGCCAGCAGTTACCCAAGGGCGGCGGCGGCCCCCTACGAGCAGTACTTC. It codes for CASSYPRAAAAPYEQYF.

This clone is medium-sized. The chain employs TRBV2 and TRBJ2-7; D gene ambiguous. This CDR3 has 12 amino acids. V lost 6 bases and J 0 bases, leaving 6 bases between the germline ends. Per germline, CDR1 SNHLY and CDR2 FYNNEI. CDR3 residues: CASRESSYEQYF. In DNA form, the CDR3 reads TGTGCCAGCAGGGAGAGCTCCTACGAGCAGTACTTC.

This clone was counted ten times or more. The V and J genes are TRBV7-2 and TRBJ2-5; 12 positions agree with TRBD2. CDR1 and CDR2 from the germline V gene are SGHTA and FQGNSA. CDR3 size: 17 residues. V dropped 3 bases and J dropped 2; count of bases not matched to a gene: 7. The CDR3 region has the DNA TGTGCCAGCAGCTTTCCTGGACTAGCGGGAAGACAAGAGACCCAGTACTTC. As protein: CASSFPGLAGRQETQYF.

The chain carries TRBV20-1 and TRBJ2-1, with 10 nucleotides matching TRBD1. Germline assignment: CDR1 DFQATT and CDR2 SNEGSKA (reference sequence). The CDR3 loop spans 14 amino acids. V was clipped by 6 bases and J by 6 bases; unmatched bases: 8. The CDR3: CSATPGQGINEQFF. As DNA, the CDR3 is TGCAGTGCAACACCGGGACAGGGGATCAATGAGCAGTTCTTC.

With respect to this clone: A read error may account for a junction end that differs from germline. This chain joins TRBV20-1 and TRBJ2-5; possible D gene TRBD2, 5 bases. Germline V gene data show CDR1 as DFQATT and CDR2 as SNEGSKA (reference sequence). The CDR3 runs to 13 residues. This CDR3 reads CNARWGSAETQYF. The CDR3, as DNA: TGCAATGCTAGATGGGGTAGCGCAGAGACACAGTACTTC.

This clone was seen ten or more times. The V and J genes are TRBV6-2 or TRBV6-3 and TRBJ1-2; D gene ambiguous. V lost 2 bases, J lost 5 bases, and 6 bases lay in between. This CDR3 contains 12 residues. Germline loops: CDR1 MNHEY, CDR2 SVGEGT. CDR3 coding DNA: TGTGCCAGCAGTTACGTGGGATATGGCTACACCTTC. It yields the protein CASSYVGYGYTF.

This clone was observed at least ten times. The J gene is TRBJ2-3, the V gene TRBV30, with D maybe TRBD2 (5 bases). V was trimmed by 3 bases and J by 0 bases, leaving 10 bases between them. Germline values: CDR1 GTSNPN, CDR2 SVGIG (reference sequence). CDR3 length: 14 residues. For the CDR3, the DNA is TGTGCCTGGAGGCCGGGGAGTAGCACAGATACGCAGTATTTT. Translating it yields CAWRPGSSTDTQYF.

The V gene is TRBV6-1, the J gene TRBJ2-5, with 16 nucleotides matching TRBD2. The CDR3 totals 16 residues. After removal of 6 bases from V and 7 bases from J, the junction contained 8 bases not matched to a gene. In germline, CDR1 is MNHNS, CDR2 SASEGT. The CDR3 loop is CASSLGTSGGEGTQYF. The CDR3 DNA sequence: TGTGCCAGCAGCCTAGGGACTAGCGGGGGGGAGGGGACCCAGTACTTC.

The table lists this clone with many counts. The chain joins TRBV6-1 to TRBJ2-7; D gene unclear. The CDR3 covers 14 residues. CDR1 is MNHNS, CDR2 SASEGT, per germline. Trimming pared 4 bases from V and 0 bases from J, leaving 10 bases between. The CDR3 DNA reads TGTGCCAGCAGTGTTGACACGAGCTCCTACGAGCAGTACTTC. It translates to CASSVDTSSYEQYF.

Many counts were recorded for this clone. As DNA, the CDR3 is TGTGCCAGCAGCTTCCAGGACAGGGGTCGCTACGAGCAGTACTTC. Amino acid sequence: CASSFQDRGRYEQYF. The rearrangement joins TRBV5-4 to TRBJ2-7, with TRBD1 identical over 9 bases. The trim removed 2 bases at V and 3 bases at J, leaving 6 bases unmatched. This CDR3 has 15 amino acids. Germline V gene sequence: CDR1 SGHNT, CDR2 YYREEE (reference sequence).